This T cell receptor beta chain emerged from a study of blood T cell repertoires in COVID-19. The authors' processing: Amplified reference gene primers provided the basis for estimating nucleated cell counts. Sequencing used immunoSEQ multiplex PCR; TCRdb keeps in-frame clones, though not all of them. V, J and clone size are those of that table, while D and trimming were read from the DNA. This sample yields around 190,000 clones, of which about 76% are seen a single time; just over 8.5% belongs to the top ten. The CDR3 spans 15 residues. Between the trimmed V and J ends, which lost 6 bases and 4 bases, there was a span of 18 bases. CDR1 and CDR2 from the germline V gene are MNHEY and SVGAGI.

Sequenced: peripheral blood. This rearrangement joins TRBV6-5 to TRBJ2-5, with D perhaps matching TRBD2 (7 bases). This clonotype was sampled from a woman aged 45-60 years with active or convalescent COVID-19. Here the CDR3 reads CASSLSRGGGETQYF. The DNA of the CDR3 is TGTGCCAGCAGCCTTTCTAGAGGGGGGGGAGAGACCCAGTACTTC.